The 10 T cell receptor beta chains reported below all come from one sample, sequenced in a study of cytomegalovirus exposure and HLA in healthy donors. Using immunoSEQ multiplex PCR, the repertoire was profiled, and TCRdb retains in-frame clones only, with some absent. The table lists just under 150,000 clones, approximately 88% of them singletons. The sequenced sample consisted of PBMCs. The receptors derive from a young man in good health and CMV-seropositive.

In nucleotides, the CDR3 is TGTGCCAGCAGAAAAGGGTCCGGACAACCAGGCGGCTACACCTTC. This gives the protein CASRKGSGQPGGYTF. The chain is built from TRBV6-1 and TRBJ1-2; TRBD1 is a possible D gene (5 bases). With 6 bases removed from V and 8 bases from J, the gap between germline ends came to 22 bases. Germline values: CDR1 MNHNS, CDR2 SASEGT. CDR3 size: 15 residues.

CDR3: CASSLLADSNQPQHF. The CDR3 DNA is TGTGCCAGCAGTCTCTTGGCGGATAGCAATCAGCCCCAGCATTTT. The chain couples TRBV6-6 to TRBJ1-5; D unclear. V was clipped by 5 bases and J by 0 bases, with 11 bases between them. CDR3 size: 15 residues. CDR1 and CDR2 from the germline V gene are MNHNY and SVGAGI (reference sequence).

This clone was picked up one time. The V gene is TRBV7-2, the J gene TRBJ1-2; 8 bases are a match to TRBD1. V lost 0 bases to trimming and J lost 0 bases; unmatched junction nucleotides: 3. The CDR3 loop spans 16 amino acids. The germline V gene encodes CDR1 SGHTA and CDR2 FQGNSA. The CDR3 nucleotides are TGTGCCAGCAGCTTAGCTTCACAGGGGGCTAACTATGGCTACACCTTC. This translates into CASSLASQGANYGYTF.

The chain carries TRBV30 and TRBJ1-2; D ambiguous. Germline CDR1 reads GTSNPN; CDR2 reads SVGIG (reference sequence). This CDR3 spans 15 amino acids. Trimming shortened V by 0 bases and J by 8 bases, and 19 bases separated the two germline ends. The CDR3 DNA reads TGTGCCTGGAGTGTACTAGCGATAGGCGGAGGGGGCTACACCTTC. Translation gives CAWSVLAIGGGGYTF.

The V call is TRBV6-6, the J call TRBJ2-2, with 7 bases aligning to TRBD1. The CDR3 runs 15 residues. V shed 5 bases, J shed 5 bases, and the junction held 8 bases outside the gene matches. Germline-derived CDR1 and CDR2 are MNHNY and SVGAGI (reference sequence). CDR3 in amino acids: CASSHGTVGTGELFF. The DNA for the CDR3 is TGTGCCAGCAGTCATGGGACAGTGGGGACCGGGGAGCTGTTTTTT.

This chain uses TRBV19 with TRBJ2-1; 10 bases are shared with TRBD1. Germline CDR1 and CDR2: LNHDA and SQIVND (reference sequence). V shed 0 bases and J 8 bases; nucleotides not matched to a gene: 4. The CDR3 sequence is 15 residues long. As DNA, the CDR3 is TGTGCCAGTAGTATAGAGACAGGGGGCACTTATGAGCAGTTCTTC. This codes for CASSIETGGTYEQFF.

Here the CDR3 reads CASRIWGQGTYGYTF. The CDR3 coding sequence is TGTGCCAGCAGGATTTGGGGACAGGGGACCTATGGCTACACCTTC. The J gene is TRBJ1-2, the V gene TRBV28, with TRBD1 matching over 10 bases. The length of the CDR3 is 15 residues. The ends lost 6 bases at V and 4 bases at J; junction bases unmatched: 8. The germline gives CDR1 MDHEN, CDR2 SYDVKM.

The chain employs TRBV19 and TRBJ1-2; perhaps TRBD1 as D (6 bases). The CDR3 covers 12 residues. Germline CDR1 and CDR2: LNHDA and SQIVND (reference sequence). With 10 bases removed from V and 4 bases from J, the gap between germline ends came to 13 bases. The CDR3 region is CATRGGGYGYTF. DNA of the CDR3: TGTGCCACTAGGGGAGGGGGCTATGGCTACACCTTC.

This rearrangement joins TRBV7-2 to TRBJ1-2; D gene ambiguous. The CDR3 runs to 15 residues. Germline CDR1 SGHTA, CDR2 FQGNSA. V lost 0 bases to trimming and J lost 0 bases, with 8 bases between them. In nucleotides, the CDR3 is TGTGCCAGCAGCTTAGCTCCCCGGGCTAACTATGGCTACACCTTC. Residues: CASSLAPRANYGYTF. Combining the CDR3 with reference TRBV7-2 and TRBJ1-2 gives the whole variable domain GAGVSQSPSNKVTEKGKDVELRCDPISGHTALYWYRQSLGQGLEFLIYFQGNSAPDKSGLPSDRFSAERTGGSVSTLTIQRTQQEDSAVYLCASSLAPRANYGYTFGSGTRLTVV.

This clone was seen a handful of times. The CDR3 bases are TGTGCCTGGTCGGACAGGGAGAACACTGAAGCTTTCTTT. It yields the protein CAWSDRENTEAFF. The chain joins TRBV30 to TRBJ1-1; 8 positions match TRBD1. Germline-derived CDR1 and CDR2 are GTSNPN and SVGIG (reference sequence). V shed 5 bases and J 1 base; nucleotides not matched to a gene: 3. The CDR3 is made up of 13 amino acids.